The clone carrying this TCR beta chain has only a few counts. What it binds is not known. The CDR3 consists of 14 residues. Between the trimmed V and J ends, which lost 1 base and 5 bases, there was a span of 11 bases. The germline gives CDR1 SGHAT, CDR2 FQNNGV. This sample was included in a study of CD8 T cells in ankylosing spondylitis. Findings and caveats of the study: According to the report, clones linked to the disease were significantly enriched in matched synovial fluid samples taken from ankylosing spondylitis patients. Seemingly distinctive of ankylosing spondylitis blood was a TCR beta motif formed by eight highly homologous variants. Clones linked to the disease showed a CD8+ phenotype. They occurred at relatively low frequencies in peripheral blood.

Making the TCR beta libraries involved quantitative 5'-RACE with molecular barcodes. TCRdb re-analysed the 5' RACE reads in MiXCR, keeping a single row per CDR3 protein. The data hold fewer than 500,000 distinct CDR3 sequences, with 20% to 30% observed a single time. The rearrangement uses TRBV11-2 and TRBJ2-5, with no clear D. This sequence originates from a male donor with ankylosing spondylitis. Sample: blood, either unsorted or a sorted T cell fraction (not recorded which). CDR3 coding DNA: TGTGCCAGCAGCTTAGTACGTCTCCCGGAGACCCAGTACTTC. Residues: CASSLVRLPETQYF.